This TCR beta chain originates from a study of regulatory T cells in long-lasting Graves disease. This CDR3 is 14 amino acids long. V shed 8 bases and J shed 5 bases, with 19 bases lying between them. Germline-derived CDR1 and CDR2 are MNHEY and SVGEGT. Time point: newly diagnosed GD, antithyroid drugs for less than 3 months. PBMC RNA was the source of the TCR library. Libraries of TCR beta came from iRepertoire HTBI primers plus Arm-PCR of CDR3 regions. A single record per CDR3 protein comes from TCRdb applying MiXCR to the multiplex PCR reads. The sample includes hundreds of thousands of distinct CDR3 sequences, 15% to 20% of them seen just once. This clonotype was seen a few times. These sequences were also reported in another study, on T cells in Graves' hyperthyroidism and ophthalmopathy. This second study says: Hyperthyroidism of Graves' type that showed no ophthalmopathy progression within 18 months was stable. Patients with uncontrolled infections, other autoimmune diseases, pregnancy or lactation were excluded. The HTBI primer set served for first-round RT-PCR of the TCR CDR3.

The chain employs TRBV6-2 or TRBV6-3 and TRBJ2-7; the D gene is possibly TRBD2 (6 bases). The sample in question was peripheral blood mononuclear cells (PBMCs), obtained at new diagnosis, from a patient treated with antithyroid drugs. This sequence was found in a woman younger than 45 with Graves disease. The CDR3 sequence is CASLRDSLAHEQYF. The CDR3 DNA reads TGTGCCAGCTTGCGGGACTCCCTGGCGCACGAGCAGTACTTC.